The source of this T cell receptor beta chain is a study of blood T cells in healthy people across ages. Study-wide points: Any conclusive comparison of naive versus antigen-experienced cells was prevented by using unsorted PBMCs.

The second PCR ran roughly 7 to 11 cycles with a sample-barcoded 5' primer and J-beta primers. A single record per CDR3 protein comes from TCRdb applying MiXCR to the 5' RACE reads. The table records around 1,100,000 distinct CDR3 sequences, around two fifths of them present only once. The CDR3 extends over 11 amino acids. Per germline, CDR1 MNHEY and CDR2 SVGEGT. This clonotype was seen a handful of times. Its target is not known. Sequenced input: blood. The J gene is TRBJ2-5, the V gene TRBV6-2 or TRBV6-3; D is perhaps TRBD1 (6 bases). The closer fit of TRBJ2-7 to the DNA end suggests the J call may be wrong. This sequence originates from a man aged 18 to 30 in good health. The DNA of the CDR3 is TGTGCCAGCAGTGGGGACACCGAGCAGTACTTC. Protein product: CASSGDTEQYF.